The rows below give T cell receptor beta chains drawn from one sample of a study of identical twins. TCRdb processed the 5' RACE reads anew with MiXCR; each CDR3 protein has one entry. The data hold around 250,000 distinct CDR3 sequences, with over 9.5% observed a single time. The sample was also reused in another study, on yellow fever vaccine responses in identical twins.

Sequencing input: memory (CD45RO+) T cells sorted from blood. Receptor source: a woman younger than 35 in good health. Both conserved end residues are part of each CDR3. D genes are given only for firm matches. Size values are once, few and many counts, or a class for expanded clones, and some rows have none.

TRBJ2-5,TRBV12-3/TRBV12-4,TRBD2,-,TGTGCCAGCAGTTGGCGCGGGGGAGAGACCCAGTACTTC,CASSWRGGETQYF
TRBJ2-1,TRBV29-1,TRBD2,few,TGCAGCGTTGATCGGGCTAGCGGGGACTACAATGAGCAGTTCTTC,CSVDRASGDYNEQFF
TRBJ2-7,TRBV6-2/TRBV6-3,-,many,TGTGCCAGCAGTTCCCTCCGGGAGCAGTACTTC,CASSSLREQYF
TRBJ2-5,TRBV20-1,-,many,TGCAGTGCTCCCGCCCGGGTCAAGGGGGGAGAGACCCAGTACTTC,CSAPARVKGGETQYF
TRBJ2-7,TRBV20-1,-,few,TGCAGTGCTAGTATGGGTTCTAGCTCCTACGAGCAGTACTTC,CSASMGSSSYEQYF
TRBJ2-2,TRBV10-3,TRBD2,few,TGTGCCATCAGTGCTAGCGGGAATGTCGCCGGGGAGCTGTTTTTT,CAISASGNVAGELFF
TRBJ1-6,TRBV2,-,many,TGTGCCAGCAATCGCTGGCAGGGGACGAATTCACCCCTCCACTTT,CASNRWQGTNSPLHF
TRBJ2-1,TRBV12-3/TRBV12-4,TRBD2,many,TGTGCCAGCACTTTTCCCACTAGCGGGAGGCCCGGGGGCAATGAGCAGTTCTTC,CASTFPTSGRPGGNEQFF
TRBJ2-2,TRBV12-3/TRBV12-4,-,-,TGTGCCAGCAGTTCGTCCACCGGGGAGCTGTTTTTT,CASSSSTGELFF
TRBJ2-3,TRBV5-6,TRBD1,-,TGTGCCAGCAGCCCGGACAGGAAAGATACGCAGTATTTT,CASSPDRKDTQYF